This T cell receptor beta chain was recovered during a study of early T cells in non-severe SARS-CoV-2 infection. Overall study findings and caveats: The matching step, a VDJdb search, favored anti-spike CD8 responses and missed private and CD4 specificities.

This clonotype is classed as medium-sized (0.01 to 0.1%). Its antigen is not identified. Individual cDNA molecules were tagged with unique molecular identifiers. TCRdb independently ran MiXCR on the 5' RACE reads; one entry per CDR3 protein. Altogether around 55,000 distinct CDR3 sequences are present, 15% being singletons, with the ten largest covering 9% to 10%. The CDR3 runs 11 residues. The germline V and J ends were trimmed by 1 base and 7 bases, with 4 bases remaining between them. This TCR was recovered from an adult who was a healthcare worker with PCR-confirmed SARS-CoV-2 infection or an uninfected control (not recorded which). Material: whole blood, obtained at baseline. This chain links TRBV12-3 or TRBV12-4 with TRBJ1-2, with no clear D. The CDR3 nucleotides read TGTGCCAGCAGTTTAGGGAGTGGCTACACCTTC. This gives the protein CASSLGSGYTF.